This T cell receptor beta chain originates from a study of cytomegalovirus exposure and HLA in healthy donors. General study findings and limits: There were reportedly fewer N-insertions in an Asian-associated ancestry cluster than the roughly 700-donor mean, in a later analysis. Immune exposure was documented only through CMV serostatus. Earlier analysis found most TCR beta V segments productive about 90% or about 30% of the time. In presence/absence analyses, roughly uniform sequencing depth across donors was assumed.

Looked up from germline, CDR1 is SGHNT and CDR2 is YYREEE (reference sequence). V was pared by 5 bases and J by 0 bases, with 4 bases of the junction left unmatched. The CDR3 spans 15 residues. Amplification used 60 Vbeta primers and 13 Jbeta primers. The method was immunoSEQ multiplex PCR; TCRdb's version includes in-frame clones alone and lacks a portion of them. The data hold around 230,000 clones, with approximately 85% observed a single time. A word on this clone: The antigen remains unidentified.

The J gene is TRBJ2-3, the V gene TRBV5-4; TRBD2 agrees at 9 bases. The sample taken for sequencing was PBMCs. This receptor was taken from a girl aged 2-9 years in good health and CMV-seronegative. The CDR3 coding sequence is TGTGCCAGCAGGGGTAGCGGGGGAAGCACAGATACGCAGTATTTT. It specifies CASRGSGGSTDTQYF. Combining the CDR3 with reference TRBV5-4 and TRBJ2-3 gives the whole variable domain ETGVTQSPTHLIKTRGQQVTLRCSSQSGHNTVSWYQQALGQGPQFIFQYYREEENGRGNFPPRFSGLQFPNYSSELNVNALELDDSALYLCASRGSGGSTDTQYFGPGTRLTVL.